The following is a T cell receptor (beta chain) sequence with its context. This entry comes from a study of low-dose radiotherapy and immunotherapy resistance in tumors. Overall study context: Patients were treated with intravenous nivolumab at 240 mg every two weeks and were also dosed with ipilimumab at 1 mg/kg every six weeks.

TRAV- and TRBV-specific primers were used for first-strand cDNA, which covered alpha and beta chains. Both a constant-region primer and a V-primer adapter served to amplify TCRs across roughly 20 PCR cycles. TCRdb re-called the reads through MiXCR, storing one row per CDR3 protein. The data contain under 9,500 distinct CDR3 sequences, 84% of them singletons. The receptor comes from a human donor with advanced metastatic prostate, ovarian, gallbladder or colorectal cancer (not recorded which). This table probably holds off-target reads from a library built for another chain.

The CDR3 DNA reads as TGTGCCAGCAGCGCCATCCCGCAGGGGCGGGGCGGGGAGCTGTTTTTT. This translates into CASSAIPQGRGGELFF. The gene calls are TRBV12-3 or TRBV12-4 and TRBJ2-2, with D perhaps given as TRBD1 or TRBD2 (6 bases each). V lost 6 bases, J lost 7 bases, and 21 bases lay in between. This CDR3 spans 16 amino acids.